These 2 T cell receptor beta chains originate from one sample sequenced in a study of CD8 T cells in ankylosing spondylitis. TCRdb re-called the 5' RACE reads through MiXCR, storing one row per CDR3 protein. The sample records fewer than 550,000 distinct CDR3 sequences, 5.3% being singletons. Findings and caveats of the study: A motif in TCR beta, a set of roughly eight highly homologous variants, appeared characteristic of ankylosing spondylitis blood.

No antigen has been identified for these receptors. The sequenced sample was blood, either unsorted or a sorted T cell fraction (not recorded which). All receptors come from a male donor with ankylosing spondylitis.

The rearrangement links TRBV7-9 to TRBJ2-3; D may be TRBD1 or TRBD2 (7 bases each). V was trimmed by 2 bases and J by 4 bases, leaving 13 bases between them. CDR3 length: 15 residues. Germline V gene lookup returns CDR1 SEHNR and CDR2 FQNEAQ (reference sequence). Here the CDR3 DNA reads TGTGCCAGCAGCTTAAAGACAGGGAGGGCAGATACGCAGTATTTT. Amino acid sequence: CASSLKTGRADTQYF.

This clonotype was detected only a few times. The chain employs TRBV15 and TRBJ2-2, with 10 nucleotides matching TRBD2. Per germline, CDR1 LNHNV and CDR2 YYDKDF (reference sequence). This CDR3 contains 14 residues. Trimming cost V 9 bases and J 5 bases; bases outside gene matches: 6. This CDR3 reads CATKSGRGTGELFF. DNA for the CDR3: TGTGCCACGAAGAGCGGGAGGGGGACCGGGGAGCTGTTTTTT.